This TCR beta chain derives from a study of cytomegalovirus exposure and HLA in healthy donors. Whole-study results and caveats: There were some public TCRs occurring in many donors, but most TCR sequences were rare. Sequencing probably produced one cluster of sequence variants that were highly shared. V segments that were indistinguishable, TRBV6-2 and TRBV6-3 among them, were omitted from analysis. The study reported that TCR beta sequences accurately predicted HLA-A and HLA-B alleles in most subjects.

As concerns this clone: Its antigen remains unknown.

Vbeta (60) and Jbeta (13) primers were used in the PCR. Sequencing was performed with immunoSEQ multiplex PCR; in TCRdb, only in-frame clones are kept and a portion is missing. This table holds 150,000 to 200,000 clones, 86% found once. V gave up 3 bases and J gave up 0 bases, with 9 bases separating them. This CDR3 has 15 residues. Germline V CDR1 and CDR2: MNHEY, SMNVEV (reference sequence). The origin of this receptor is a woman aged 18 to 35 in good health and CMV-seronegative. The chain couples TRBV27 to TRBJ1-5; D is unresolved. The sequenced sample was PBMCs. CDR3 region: CASSFRSYSNQPQHF. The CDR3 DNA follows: TGTGCCAGCAGTTTCCGGAGTTATAGCAATCAGCCCCAGCATTTT.